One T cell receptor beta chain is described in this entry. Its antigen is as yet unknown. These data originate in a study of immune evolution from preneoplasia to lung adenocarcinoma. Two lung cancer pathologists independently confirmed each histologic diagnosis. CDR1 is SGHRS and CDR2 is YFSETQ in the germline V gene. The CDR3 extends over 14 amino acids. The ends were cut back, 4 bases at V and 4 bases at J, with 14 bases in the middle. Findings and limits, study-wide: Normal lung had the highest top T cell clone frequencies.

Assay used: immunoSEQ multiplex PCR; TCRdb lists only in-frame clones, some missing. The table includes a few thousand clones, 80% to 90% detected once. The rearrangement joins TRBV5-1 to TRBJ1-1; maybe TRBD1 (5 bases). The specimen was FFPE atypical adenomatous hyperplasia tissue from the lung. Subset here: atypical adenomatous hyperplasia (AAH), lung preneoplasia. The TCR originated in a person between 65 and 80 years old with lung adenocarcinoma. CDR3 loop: CASSPGTYGTEAFF. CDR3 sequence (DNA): TGCGCCAGCAGCCCTGGGACGTACGGCACTGAAGCTTTCTTT.